The 14 T cell receptor beta chains below come from one sample, sequenced in a study of T cell responses to AZD1222 COVID-19 vaccine. Repertoires were generated with immunoSEQ multiplex PCR, while TCRdb's copy carries only in-frame clones and drops some. The sample includes 180,000 or so clones, approximately 91% of them seen just once. Sample: peripheral blood, taken 28 days after the second AZD1222 dose. Source of these receptors: an adult who received the AZD1222 COVID-19 vaccine.

The rearrangement uses TRBV9 and TRBJ2-3; a weak D match, TRBD2 (5 bases). The CDR3 has 15 residues. Germline-derived CDR1 and CDR2 are SGDLS and YYNGEE. Trimming removed 0 bases at V and 3 bases at J, with 11 bases between. CDR3 bases: TGTGCCAGCAGCGTAGGAGGGTTGAGTACAGATACGCAGTATTTT. Its translation is CASSVGGLSTDTQYF.

The chain carries TRBV4-3 and TRBJ2-1; D perhaps matches TRBD2 (5 bases). This CDR3 has 14 residues. Trimming pared 5 bases from V and 7 bases from J, leaving 15 bases between. Per the germline V gene, CDR1 is LGHNA and CDR2 is YSLEER. The CDR3 loop reads CASSSGHRGNEQFF. CDR3 DNA: TGCGCCAGCAGCTCGGGCCACCGCGGGAATGAGCAGTTCTTC.

This clone was detected once. The CDR3 region is CASSLGHLTEAFF. The CDR3 coding sequence is TGTGCCAGCAGCTTGGGACACCTTACTGAAGCTTTCTTT. V usage is TRBV5-4 and J usage is TRBJ1-1; D not certain. The CDR3 is made up of 13 amino acids. Trimming stripped 0 bases from V and 5 bases from J, with 8 bases between. Germline CDR1 is SGHNT and CDR2 is YYREEE (reference sequence). Supplemented by reference TRBV5-4 and TRBJ1-1, the full variable domain reads ETGVTQSPTHLIKTRGQQVTLRCSSQSGHNTVSWYQQALGQGPQFIFQYYREEENGRGNFPPRFSGLQFPNYSSELNVNALELDDSALYLCASSLGHLTEAFFGQGTRLTVV.

This clone is a singleton in its sample. V is TRBV7-9 and J is TRBJ1-4; perhaps TRBD1 as D (6 bases). The CDR3 consists of 13 residues. Trimming took off 6 bases at V and 6 bases at J, with 11 bases between the two ends. CDR1 is SEHNR and CDR2 is FQNEAQ in the germline V gene (reference sequence). Written as DNA, the CDR3 is TGTGCCAGCAGTTGGGGGGCGCATGAAAAACTGTTTTTT. Translation gives CASSWGAHEKLFF.

CDR3 coding DNA: TGTGCCAGCAGCTTACGGCATAGCGGGGGCCAACGGGATACGCAGTATTTT. The encoded protein is CASSLRHSGGQRDTQYF. The rearrangement joins TRBV5-5 to TRBJ2-3; 9 positions agree with TRBD2. The ends lost 2 bases at V and 6 bases at J; junction bases unmatched: 13. This CDR3 spans 17 amino acids. CDR1 and CDR2 from the germline V gene are SGHKS and YYEKEE (reference sequence).

The chain links TRBV28 to TRBJ1-1; D remains unclear. V was cut by 2 bases and J by 7 bases, with 5 bases left in between. CDR1 and CDR2 from the germline V gene are MDHEN and SYDVKM. CDR3 length equals 11 residues. This chain's CDR3 is CASSLMLEAFF. The CDR3 DNA reads TGTGCCAGCAGTTTAATGCTTGAAGCTTTCTTT.

In DNA, the CDR3 is TGTGCCAGCAGTTTGTTAAGACCAGATACGCAGTATTTT. Translation: CASSLLRPDTQYF. The chain combines TRBV12-3 or TRBV12-4 with TRBJ2-3; the D is unclear. The V gene lost 3 bases and the J gene lost 4 bases, with 8 bases spanning the gap. The length of the CDR3 is 13 residues.

V is TRBV5-1 and J is TRBJ2-3, with 10 bases fitting TRBD1. This CDR3 has 14 amino acids. Germline values: CDR1 SGHRS, CDR2 YFSETQ. V was clipped by 5 bases and J by 3 bases; unmatched bases: 3. The CDR3 DNA reads as TGCGCCAGCAGGCCGGGACAGGGGACAGATACGCAGTATTTT. This codes for CASRPGQGTDTQYF.

The V and J genes are TRBV7-9 and TRBJ1-4, with a weak D call TRBD1 (6 bases). Germline V gene data show CDR1 as SEHNR and CDR2 as FQNEAQ (reference sequence). V dropped 5 bases and J dropped 3 bases, with 10 bases sitting between them. The CDR3 is 14 amino acids. CDR3 coding DNA: TGTGCCAGCAGCGCACAGGGTGCTAATGAAAAACTGTTTTTT. This sequence encodes CASSAQGANEKLFF. The entire variable domain, with the rest obtained from reference TRBV7-9 and TRBJ1-4, is as follows: DTGVSQNPRHKITKRGQNVTFRCDPISEHNRLYWYRQTLGQGPEFLTYFQNEAQLEKSRLLSDRFSAERPKGSFSTLEIQRTEQGDSAMYLCASSAQGANEKLFFGSGTQLSVL.

The CDR3 DNA is TGTGCCAGCAGAAAACTGGGACAGAGCTACGAGCAGTACTTC. It yields the protein CASRKLGQSYEQYF. V gene TRBV7-2 combines with J gene TRBJ2-7; TRBD1 matches at 7 bases. The V and J ends lost 6 bases and 3 bases, in that order; junction bases with no gene match: 8. CDR3 length: 14 residues. Germline CDR1 SGHTA, CDR2 FQGNSA.

This chain connects TRBV13 to TRBJ2-2; D not certain. The CDR3 covers 12 residues. Germline V gene data show CDR1 as PRHDT and CDR2 as FYEKMQ (reference sequence). V lost 4 bases, J lost 5 bases, and 5 bases lay in between. The CDR3 DNA follows: TGTGCCAGCAGCTCCTGGACCGGGGAGCTGTTTTTT. Translation: CASSSWTGELFF.

As regards this clone: The sample carries other DNA sequences with the same CDR3. This chain uses TRBV2 with TRBJ1-1; D ambiguous. Germline loops: CDR1 SNHLY, CDR2 FYNNEI. The CDR3 has 11 amino acids. V was pared by 6 bases and J by 5 bases, with 7 bases between. The CDR3 coding sequence is TGTGCCAGCAGCCTTAAAACTGAAGCTTTCTTT. It is translated as CASSLKTEAFF. The full variable domain, completed using reference TRBV2 and TRBJ1-1, is EPEVTQTPSHQVTQMGQEVILRCVPISNHLYFYWYRQILGQKVEFLVSFYNNEISEKSEIFDDQFSVERPDGSNFTLKIRSTKLEDSAMYFCASSLKTEAFFGQGTRLTVV.

In regard to this clone: The same CDR3 can be traced to other DNA sequences in this sample. This chain connects TRBV3-1 (or the pseudogene TRBV3-2) to TRBJ1-5; D gene ambiguous. V was trimmed by 0 bases and J by 7 bases, leaving 4 bases between them. The CDR3 runs 12 residues. Germline V gene sequence: CDR1 LGHDT, CDR2 YNNKEL (reference sequence). The CDR3 region is CASSQEGQPQHF. The CDR3 DNA is TGTGCCAGCAGCCAAGAGGGACAGCCCCAGCATTTT.

The chain recombines TRBV2 with TRBJ1-1; 7 bases fit TRBD1. CDR1 is SNHLY, CDR2 FYNNEI, per germline. V gave up 6 bases and J gave up 2 bases; unmatched junction bases: 9. The CDR3 has 15 residues. CDR3 sequence reads: CASRLAGQTNTEAFF. DNA of the CDR3: TGTGCCAGCAGGTTAGCGGGACAGACAAACACTGAAGCTTTCTTT. Variable domain in full (rest from reference TRBV2 and TRBJ1-1): EPEVTQTPSHQVTQMGQEVILRCVPISNHLYFYWYRQILGQKVEFLVSFYNNEISEKSEIFDDQFSVERPDGSNFTLKIRSTKLEDSAMYFCASRLAGQTNTEAFFGQGTRLTVV.